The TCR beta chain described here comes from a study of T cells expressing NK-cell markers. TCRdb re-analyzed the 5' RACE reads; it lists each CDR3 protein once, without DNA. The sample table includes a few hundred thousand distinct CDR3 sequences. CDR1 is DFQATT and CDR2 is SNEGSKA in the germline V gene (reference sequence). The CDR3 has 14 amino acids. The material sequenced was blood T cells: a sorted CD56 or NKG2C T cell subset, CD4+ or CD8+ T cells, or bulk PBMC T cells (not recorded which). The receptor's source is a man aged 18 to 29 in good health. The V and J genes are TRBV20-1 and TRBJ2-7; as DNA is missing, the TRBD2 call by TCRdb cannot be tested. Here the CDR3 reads CSARDVAGGDEQYF.